This is a list of T cell receptor beta chains from one sample in a study of glioma-infiltrating T cells after dendritic cell vaccination. Some clones are missing from TCRdb's copy, which holds only in-frame ones; the method was immunoSEQ multiplex PCR. Here the sample spans 71,000 or so clones, around 81% being singletons. Sequenced material: blood, taken before dendritic cell vaccination. The receptors were sampled from a human donor with glioblastoma. Both conserved end residues are part of each CDR3. Each record gives: D gene, clone size, J gene, V gene, CDR3 protein, CDR3 DNA. A D gene is named only where the DNA matches it firmly. Size is omitted from some rows. Given values are once, few, many or a class for expanded clones.

TRBD2	NA	TRBJ2-3	TRBV13	CASSSVLAGSTDTQYF	TGTGCCAGCAGCTCAGTTCTAGCGGGCAGCACAGATACGCAGTATTTT
NA	NA	TRBJ2-2	TRBV27	CASSLSRGTGELFF	TGTGCCAGCAGTTTAAGTCGAGGGACCGGGGAGCTGTTTTTT
NA	NA	TRBJ2-7	TRBV2	CASSAWSYEQYF	TGTGCCAGCAGTGCCTGGAGCTACGAGCAGTACTTC
TRBD1	NA	TRBJ1-1	TRBV29-1	CSVGRDRNTEAFF	TGCAGCGTGGGACGGGACAGGAACACTGAAGCTTTCTTT
TRBD1	NA	TRBJ2-3	TRBV25-1	CASSDVDRVYF	TGTGCCAGCAGTGACGTTGACAGGGTGTATTTT
NA	NA	TRBJ1-1	TRBV6-5	CASSYSVADQNTEAFF	TGTGCCAGCAGTTACTCGGTCGCAGATCAGAACACTGAAGCTTTCTTT
NA	NA	TRBJ1-6	TRBV6-1	CASSTRNSPLHF	TGTGCCAGCAGTACGAGGAATTCACCCCTCCACTTT
NA	NA	TRBJ1-2	TRBV9	CASSAAGGGYGYTF	TGTGCCAGCAGCGCTGCGGGGGGTGGTTATGGCTACACCTTC
NA	NA	TRBJ2-1	TRBV6-1	CASSDRFSSYNEQFF	TGTGCCAGCAGTGACAGGTTCAGCTCCTACAATGAGCAGTTCTTC
TRBD2	NA	TRBJ2-1	TRBV11-3	CASSSGTSGYNEQFF	TGTGCCAGCAGCTCCGGGACTAGCGGCTACAATGAGCAGTTCTTC
TRBD1	NA	TRBJ1-4	TRBV11-2	CASSKGGTGRNEKLFF	TGTGCCAGCAGCAAAGGGGGGACAGGGAGAAATGAAAAACTGTTTTTT
NA	NA	TRBJ1-6	TRBV5-1	CASSLGEGDNSPLHF	TGCGCCAGCAGCTTGGGTGAAGGAGACAATTCACCCCTCCACTTT
NA	few	TRBJ1-2	TRBV2	CASREAQFSGYTF	TGTGCCAGCAGGGAGGCCCAGTTCAGTGGCTACACCTTC
NA	NA	TRBJ1-5	TRBV5-6	CASSRSVGANQPQHF	TGTGCCAGCAGCCGGAGCGTAGGGGCCAATCAGCCCCAGCATTTT
TRBD1	NA	TRBJ2-5	TRBV7-6	CASSLVTGGWETQYF	TGTGCCAGCAGCTTAGTTACAGGGGGCTGGGAGACCCAGTACTTC
NA	NA	TRBJ1-3	TRBV6-6	CASSPTEYTIYF	TGTGCCAGCAGTCCGACAGAATACACCATATATTTT
NA	NA	TRBJ2-1	TRBV4-1	CASSQVSRLLGEQFF	TGCGCCAGCAGCCAAGTGTCTAGACTGCTCGGCGAGCAGTTCTTC
TRBD1	NA	TRBJ2-2	TRBV30	CAWSVRDRNTGELFF	TGTGCCTGGAGTGTTAGGGACAGGAACACCGGGGAGCTGTTTTTT
NA	few	TRBJ1-1	TRBV6-1	CASIPEFINTEAFF	TGTGCCAGCATTCCGGAGTTTATTAACACTGAAGCTTTCTTT
TRBD1	NA	TRBJ1-1	TRBV5-6	CASSLGTGVNTEAFF	TGTGCCAGCAGCTTGGGGACAGGGGTTAACACTGAAGCTTTCTTT
NA	NA	TRBJ1-2	TRBV11-2	CASSLDRESRVGYTF	TGTGCCAGCAGCTTAGATCGGGAGTCGAGGGTTGGCTACACCTTC
TRBD1	once	TRBJ1-2	TRBV5-1	CASSGWRTGAAGYTF	TGCGCCAGCAGCGGGTGGCGGACAGGGGCAGCCGGCTACACCTTC
NA	NA	TRBJ1-1	TRBV5-1	CASSPASGTEAFF	TGTGCCAGCAGCCCCGCCTCCGGCACTGAAGCTTTCTTT
TRBD1	NA	TRBJ2-7	TRBV6-1	CASRRQGSSYEQYF	TGTGCCAGCAGGCGACAGGGCAGCTCCTACGAGCAGTACTTC
TRBD2	NA	TRBJ2-3	TRBV7-2	CASSLVAGGRTDTQYF	TGTGCCAGCAGCTTAGTAGCGGGGGGGCGGACAGATACGCAGTATTTT
NA	NA	TRBJ1-4	TRBV2	CASMGRGEKLFF	TGTGCCAGCATGGGTAGGGGTGAAAAACTGTTTTTT